This TCR beta chain was found in a study of blood T cell repertoires in COVID-19. The repertoire was sequenced with immunoSEQ multiplex PCR; TCRdb's copy has only in-frame clones and lacks some. The sample consists of some 270,000 clones, approximately 85% of them appearing once. Germline-derived CDR1 and CDR2 are SGHTA and FQGTGA. The CDR3 loop spans 15 amino acids. Trimming cost V 5 bases and J 2 bases; bases outside gene matches: 5. The V gene is TRBV7-3, the J gene TRBJ2-1; 8 bases are a match to TRBD2. Sequencing was done on a sample of PBMCs or T cells enriched from blood (not recorded which). The TCR comes from a woman aged 25 to 39 who had recovered from COVID-19. Here the CDR3 reads CASSRGGGTYNEQFF. DNA of the CDR3: TGTGCCAGCAGCCGGGGGGGAGGCACCTACAATGAGCAGTTCTTC.